This T cell receptor (beta chain) emerged from a study of tissue T cells after allogeneic stem cell transplantation. Data came from immunoSEQ multiplex PCR; TCRdb stores just in-frame clones and leaves some out. This table holds about 4,800 clones, approximately 74% found once. V trimming: 7 bases; J trimming: 6 bases; junction bases outside the gene matches: 5. CDR1 and CDR2 from the germline V gene are SGHAT and FQNNGV. The CDR3 loop spans 14 amino acids. This material consisted of tissue from the colon, taken at autopsy. The chain joins TRBV11-2 to TRBJ2-1, with TRBD2 identical over 11 bases. The TCR originated in a female donor aged 60 or older with lung cancer. The CDR3 bases are TGTGCCAGCACCGATGGACTAGCGGGCAATGAGCAGTTCTTC. This encodes CASTDGLAGNEQFF.